This T cell receptor beta chain appears in the sequencing data of a study of T cell repertoires in ileal Crohn's disease. In the study overall: Thiopurines (fewer than 12) or anti-TNF agents (around 17) were given postoperatively to about half. Study-wide results and caveats: Compared with CD4 T cells, sorted CD8 cells carried more expanded clones. Clonality above 26.8% at surgery always came with endoscopic recurrence.

With respect to this clone: Its antigen is currently unknown.

Around 0.45 micrograms of biopsy DNA per sample underwent TCRB immunosequencing. Using immunoSEQ multiplex PCR, the repertoire was profiled, and TCRdb retains in-frame clones only, with some absent. The repertoire holds more than 25,000 clones, 80% seen once, with around 20% in the top ten. Germline V gene data show CDR1 as ENHRY and CDR2 as SYGVKD. The CDR3 contains 14 residues. V lost 4 bases and J 6 bases, leaving 16 bases between the germline ends. The sequenced sample was ileal tissue. This clonotype was obtained from an adult with Crohn's disease. The chain is built from TRBV10-3 and TRBJ2-7, with D possibly TRBD2 on 6 matching bases. CDR3 loop: CAISVGREWGEQYF. CDR3 nucleotide sequence: TGTGCCATCAGTGTTGGGCGGGAATGGGGCGAGCAGTACTTC.